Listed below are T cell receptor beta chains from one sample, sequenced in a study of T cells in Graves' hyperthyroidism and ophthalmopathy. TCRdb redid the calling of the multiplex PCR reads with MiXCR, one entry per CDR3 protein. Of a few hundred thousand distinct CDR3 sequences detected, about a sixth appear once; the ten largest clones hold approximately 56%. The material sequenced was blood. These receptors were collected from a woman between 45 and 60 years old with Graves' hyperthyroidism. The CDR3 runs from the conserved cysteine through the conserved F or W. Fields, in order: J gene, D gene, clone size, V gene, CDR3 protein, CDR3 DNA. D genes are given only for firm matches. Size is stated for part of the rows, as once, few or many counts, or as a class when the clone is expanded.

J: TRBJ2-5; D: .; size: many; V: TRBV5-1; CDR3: CASSFGTQETQYF; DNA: TGCGCCAGCAGCTTTGGGACCCAAGAGACCCAGTACTTC
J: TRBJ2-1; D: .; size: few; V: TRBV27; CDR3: CASSSGPLDEQFF; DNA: TGTGCCAGCAGTTCCGGACCTTTGGATGAGCAGTTCTTC
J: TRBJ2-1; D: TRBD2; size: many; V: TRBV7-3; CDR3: CASSRSGTSGDNEQFF; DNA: TGTGCCAGCAGCAGATCCGGGACTAGCGGTGACAATGAGCAGTTCTTC
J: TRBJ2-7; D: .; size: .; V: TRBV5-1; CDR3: CASSFPAGPSDEQYF; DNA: TGCGCCAGCAGCTTCCCGGCGGGGCCATCCGACGAGCAGTACTTC
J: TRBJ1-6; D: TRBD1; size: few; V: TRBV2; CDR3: CASRKDRGNNSPLHF; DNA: TGTGCCAGCAGGAAGGACAGGGGGAATAATTCACCCCTCCACTTT
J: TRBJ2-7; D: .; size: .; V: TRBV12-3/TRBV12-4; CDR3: CASSEDRITYEQYF; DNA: TGTGCCAGCAGTGAGGACAGAATTACCTACGAGCAGTACTTC
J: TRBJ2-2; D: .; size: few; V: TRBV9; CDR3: CASSVGALREAGELFF; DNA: TGTGCCAGCAGCGTAGGGGCCCTGCGAGAAGCCGGGGAGCTGTTTTTT
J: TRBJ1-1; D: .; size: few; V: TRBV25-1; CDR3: CASAPSWLNTEAFF; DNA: TGTGCCAGCGCGCCATCCTGGCTGAACACTGAAGCTTTCTTT
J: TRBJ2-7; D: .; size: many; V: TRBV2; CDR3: CASSEGGREQYF; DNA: TGTGCCAGCAGTGAAGGGGGCAGGGAGCAGTACTTC
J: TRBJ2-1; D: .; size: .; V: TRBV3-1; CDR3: CASSPRTVSYNEQFF; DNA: TGTGCCAGCAGCCCCCGGACGGTTTCATACAATGAGCAGTTCTTC
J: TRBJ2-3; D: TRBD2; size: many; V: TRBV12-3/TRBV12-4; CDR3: CASSLAPGGRADTQYF; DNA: TGTGCCAGCAGTTTAGCGCCAGGCGGGAGGGCGGATACGCAGTATTTT
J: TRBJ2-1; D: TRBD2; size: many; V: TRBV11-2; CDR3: CASSFPGLAGTTIGLFF; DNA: TGTGCCAGCAGCTTTCCGGGACTAGCGGGAACCACTATCGGGCTGTTCTTC
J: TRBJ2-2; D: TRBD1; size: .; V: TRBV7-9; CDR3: CASSTPRQGAGELFF; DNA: TGTGCCAGCAGCACCCCTAGACAGGGGGCCGGGGAGCTGTTTTTT
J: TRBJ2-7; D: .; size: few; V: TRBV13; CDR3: CASSLGHVRDTYYEQYF; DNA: TGTGCCAGCAGCTTAGGCCACGTCCGGGACACCTACTACGAGCAGTACTTC
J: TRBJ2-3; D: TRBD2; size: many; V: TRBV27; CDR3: CASSPPSGRVSTDTQYF; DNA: TGTGCCAGCAGTCCCCCAAGCGGGAGGGTAAGCACAGATACGCAGTATTTT
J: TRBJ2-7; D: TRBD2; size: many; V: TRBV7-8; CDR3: CASSLGLAGGVYSDEQYF; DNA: TGTGCCAGCAGCCTGGGACTAGCGGGAGGGGTATACTCGGACGAGCAGTACTTC
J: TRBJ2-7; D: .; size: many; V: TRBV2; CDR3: CASRNGGSHEQYF; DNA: TGTGCCAGCAGAAACGGGGGTTCGCACGAGCAGTACTTC
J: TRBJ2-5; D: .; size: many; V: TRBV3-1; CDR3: CASSQADSAAGTQYF; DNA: TGTGCCAGCAGCCAGGCCGACAGCGCCGCGGGGACCCAGTACTTC
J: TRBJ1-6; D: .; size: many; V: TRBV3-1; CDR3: CASSQDIRNSPLHF; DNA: TGTGCCAGCAGCCAAGATATAAGGAATTCACCCCTCCACTTT
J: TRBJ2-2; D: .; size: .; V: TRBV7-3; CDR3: CASSLTPLAGVGSGELFF; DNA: TGTGCCAGCAGCTTAACCCCACTAGCCGGAGTCGGGTCCGGGGAGCTGTTTTTT
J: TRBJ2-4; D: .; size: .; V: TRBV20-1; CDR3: CSARKLGPDKNIQYF; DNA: TGCAGTGCTAGAAAACTCGGGCCCGACAAAAACATTCAGTACTTC
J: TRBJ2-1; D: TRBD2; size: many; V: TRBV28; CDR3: CASRTSGGNNEQFF; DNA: TGTGCCAGCAGGACTAGCGGGGGAAACAATGAGCAGTTCTTC
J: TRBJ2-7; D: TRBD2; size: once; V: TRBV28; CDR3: CASTLGGAASYEQYF; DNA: TGTGCCAGCACCTTGGGAGGGGCGGCATCCTACGAGCAGTACTTC
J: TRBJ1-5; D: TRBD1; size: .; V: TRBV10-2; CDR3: CASMIGQGVQPQHF; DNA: TGCGCCAGCATGATCGGACAGGGCGTTCAGCCCCAGCATTTT
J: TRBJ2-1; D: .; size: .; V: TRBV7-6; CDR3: CASSTGPGEEQFF; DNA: TGTGCCAGCAGCACGGGACCCGGTGAGGAGCAGTTCTTC
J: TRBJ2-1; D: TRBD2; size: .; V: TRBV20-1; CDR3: CSAPRTSGRSPYNEQFF; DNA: TGCAGTGCTCCCAGGACTAGCGGGAGGAGTCCCTACAATGAGCAGTTCTTC
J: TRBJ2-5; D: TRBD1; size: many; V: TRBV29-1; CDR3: CSVEGDRGRGETQYF; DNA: TGCAGCGTTGAAGGTGACAGGGGGCGCGGAGAGACCCAGTACTTC
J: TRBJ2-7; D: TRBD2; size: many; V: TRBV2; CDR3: CASSDTSGAPYEQYF; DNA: TGTGCCAGCAGTGACACTAGCGGAGCCCCCTACGAGCAGTACTTC
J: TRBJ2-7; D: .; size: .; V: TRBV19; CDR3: CASTRNGDNSYEQYF; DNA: TGTGCCAGTACCCGAAACGGGGACAACTCCTACGAGCAGTACTTC